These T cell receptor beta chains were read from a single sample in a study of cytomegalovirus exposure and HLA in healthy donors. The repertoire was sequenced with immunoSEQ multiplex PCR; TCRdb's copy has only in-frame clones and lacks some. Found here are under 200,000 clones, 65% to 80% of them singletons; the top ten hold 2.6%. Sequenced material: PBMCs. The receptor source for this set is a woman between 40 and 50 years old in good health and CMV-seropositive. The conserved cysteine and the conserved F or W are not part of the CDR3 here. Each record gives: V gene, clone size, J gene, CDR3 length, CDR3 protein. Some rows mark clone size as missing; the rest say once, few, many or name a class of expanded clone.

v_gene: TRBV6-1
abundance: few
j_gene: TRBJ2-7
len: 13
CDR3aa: ASRPNRDSSYEQY

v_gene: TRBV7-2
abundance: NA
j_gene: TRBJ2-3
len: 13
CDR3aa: ASSLLAGYTDTQY

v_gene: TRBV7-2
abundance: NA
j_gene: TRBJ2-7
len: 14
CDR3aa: ASSLEVGSGSYEQY

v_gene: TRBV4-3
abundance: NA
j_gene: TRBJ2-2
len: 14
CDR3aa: ASSHRGGGYTGELF

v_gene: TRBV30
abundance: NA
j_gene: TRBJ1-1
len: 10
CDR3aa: AWSVNRLQAF

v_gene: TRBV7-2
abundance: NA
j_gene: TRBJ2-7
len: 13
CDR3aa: ASSIGQGVGYEQY

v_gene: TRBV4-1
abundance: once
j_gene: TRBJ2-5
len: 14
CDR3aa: ASSQADRVGGETQY

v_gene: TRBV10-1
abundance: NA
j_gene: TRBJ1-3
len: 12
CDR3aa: ASSLGQGVDTIY

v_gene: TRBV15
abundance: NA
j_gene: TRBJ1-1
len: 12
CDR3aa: ATSRDVKNTEAF

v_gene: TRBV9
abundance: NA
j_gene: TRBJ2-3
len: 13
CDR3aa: ASSAQLAGEDTQY

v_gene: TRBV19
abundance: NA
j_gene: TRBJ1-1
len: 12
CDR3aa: ASSMGHRPTEAF

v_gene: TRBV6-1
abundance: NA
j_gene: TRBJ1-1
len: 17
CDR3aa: ASSGGRWGQGARNTEAF

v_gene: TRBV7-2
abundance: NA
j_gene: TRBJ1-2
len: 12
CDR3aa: ASSLTGSAHGYT

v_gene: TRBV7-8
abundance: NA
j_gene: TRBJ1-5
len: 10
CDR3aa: ASSQGRQPQH

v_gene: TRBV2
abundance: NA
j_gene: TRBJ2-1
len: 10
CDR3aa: ASSQGGNEQF

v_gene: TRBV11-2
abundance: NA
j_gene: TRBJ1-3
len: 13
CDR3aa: ASSSQGAGGNTIY

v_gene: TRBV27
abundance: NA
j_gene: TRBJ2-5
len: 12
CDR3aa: ASSLTQGRETQY

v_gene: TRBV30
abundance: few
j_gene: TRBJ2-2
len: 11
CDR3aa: AWSVQGTGELF

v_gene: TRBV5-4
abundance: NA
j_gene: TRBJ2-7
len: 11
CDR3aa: ASSSDRGGEQY

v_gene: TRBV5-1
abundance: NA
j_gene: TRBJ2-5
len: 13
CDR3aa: ASSLEVGGQETQY

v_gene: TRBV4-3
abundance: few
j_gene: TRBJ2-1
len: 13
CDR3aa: ASSATPSGRAIQF

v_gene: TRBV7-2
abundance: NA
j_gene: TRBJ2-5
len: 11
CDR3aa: ASSLDGRETQY

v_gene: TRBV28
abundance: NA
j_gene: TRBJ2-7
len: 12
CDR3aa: ASSPRTEPYEQY

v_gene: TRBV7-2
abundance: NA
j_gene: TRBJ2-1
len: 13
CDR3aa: ASTLGTSGSNEQF

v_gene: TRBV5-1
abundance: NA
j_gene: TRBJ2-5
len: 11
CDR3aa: ASSPGGQETQY

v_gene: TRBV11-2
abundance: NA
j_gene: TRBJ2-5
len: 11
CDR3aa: ASSFGGGETQY

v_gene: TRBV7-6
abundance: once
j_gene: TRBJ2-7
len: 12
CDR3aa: ASSTGTASAAQY

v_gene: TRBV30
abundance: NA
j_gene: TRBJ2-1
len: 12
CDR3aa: AWRLAASYNEQF

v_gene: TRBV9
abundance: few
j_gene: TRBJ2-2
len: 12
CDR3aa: ASSAGVGTGELF

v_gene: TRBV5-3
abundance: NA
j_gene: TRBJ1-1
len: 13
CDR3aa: ARSLPQGGNVEAF

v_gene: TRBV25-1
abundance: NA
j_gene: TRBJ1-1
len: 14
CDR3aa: ASRLSGTGLNTEAF

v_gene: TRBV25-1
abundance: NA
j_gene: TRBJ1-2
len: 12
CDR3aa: ASSEQGYDYGYT

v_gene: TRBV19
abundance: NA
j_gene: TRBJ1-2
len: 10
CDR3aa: ASRRDSYGYT

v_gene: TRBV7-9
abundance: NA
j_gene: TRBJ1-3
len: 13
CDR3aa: ASSRDRGSGNTIY

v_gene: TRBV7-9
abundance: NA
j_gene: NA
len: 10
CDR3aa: AVGTGGDEQY

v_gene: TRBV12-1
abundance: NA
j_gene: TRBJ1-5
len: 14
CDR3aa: ASSSGTGGSRQPQH

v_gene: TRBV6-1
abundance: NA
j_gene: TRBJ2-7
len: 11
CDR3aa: ASSRQYSYEQY

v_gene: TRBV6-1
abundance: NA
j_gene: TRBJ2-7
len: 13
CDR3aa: ASSEIGGGPYEQY

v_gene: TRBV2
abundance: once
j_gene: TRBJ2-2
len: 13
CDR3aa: ASSLQGGGTGELF

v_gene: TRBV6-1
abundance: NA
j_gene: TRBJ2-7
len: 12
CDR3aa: ASSGDRAGYEQY

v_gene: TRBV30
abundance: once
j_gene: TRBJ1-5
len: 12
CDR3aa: AWERTGSNQPQH

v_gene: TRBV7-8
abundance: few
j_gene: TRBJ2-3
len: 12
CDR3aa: ASSLGRLTDTQY

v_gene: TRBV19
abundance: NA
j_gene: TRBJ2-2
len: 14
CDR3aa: ASSSLDRPNTGELF

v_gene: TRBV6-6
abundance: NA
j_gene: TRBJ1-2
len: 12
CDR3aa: ASSLGTANYGYT

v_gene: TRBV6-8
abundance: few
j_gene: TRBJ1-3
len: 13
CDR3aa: ASSYWGCSGNTIY